Presented here are 12 T cell receptor beta chains from one specimen sequenced in a study of T cell changes during pregnancy in multiple sclerosis. Libraries were prepared by immunoSEQ multiplex PCR; TCRdb keeps only in-frame clonotypes and omits some of them. The sample contains 95,000 to 100,000 clones, about 91% of which appear only once. The source material was peripheral blood, sampled in the second trimester of pregnancy. The origin of the receptors is a female donor with multiple sclerosis, enrolled in a pregnancy study.

This clone has more than one count but fewer than ten. This chain joins TRBV11-1 and TRBJ1-2; a possible D gene is TRBD1 (5 bases). This CDR3 is 14 amino acids long. The V end was cut by 5 bases, the J end by 0 bases, with 10 bases between. Germline CDR1 is SGHAT and CDR2 is FQDESV (reference sequence). Here the CDR3 reads CASSLSTANYGYTF. In DNA form, the CDR3 reads TGTGCCAGCAGCCTGTCGACAGCTAACTATGGCTACACCTTC.

The V call is TRBV14, the J call TRBJ2-7, with TRBD2 matching 8 bases. Germline CDR1 is SGHDN and CDR2 is FVKESK. The CDR3 runs to 15 residues. V trimming: 6 bases; J trimming: 6 bases; junction bases outside the gene matches: 13. The CDR3 coding sequence is TGTGCCAGCAGTCTTAGCGGGGTGCCTAGGGGCGAGCAGTACTTC. Protein sequence: CASSLSGVPRGEQYF.

This sequence joins TRBV7-8 and TRBJ2-7, with a tentative D call TRBD1 (5 bases). Germline CDR1 is SGHVS and CDR2 is FQNEAQ. Trimming shortened V by 1 base and J by 0 bases, and 7 bases separated the two germline ends. CDR3 length: 14 amino acids. The CDR3 spells CASSLGDSSYEQYF. The CDR3 DNA reads TGTGCCAGCAGCTTAGGAGACAGCTCCTACGAGCAGTACTTC.

The chain has TRBV19 and TRBJ2-7; 8 bases are a match to TRBD1. The length of the CDR3 is 14 residues. Germline V gene data show CDR1 as LNHDA and CDR2 as SQIVND (reference sequence). V shed 3 bases, J shed 5 bases, and the junction held 6 bases outside the gene matches. The CDR3 sequence: CASSIDRGTDEQYF. The CDR3 nucleotides are TGTGCCAGTAGTATCGACAGGGGAACGGACGAGCAGTACTTC.

This sequence joins TRBV6-1 and TRBJ2-2; D unresolved. Germline loops: CDR1 MNHNS, CDR2 SASEGT. Trimming took off 5 bases at V and 1 base at J, with 5 bases between the two ends. The CDR3 runs to 13 residues. The CDR3 coding sequence is TGTGCCAGCAGTCGACTGAACACCGGGGAGCTGTTTTTT. It codes for CASSRLNTGELFF.

V and J are TRBV18 and TRBJ2-5; D unresolved. Germline V gene sequence: CDR1 KGHSH, CDR2 LQKENI. The CDR3 contains 11 residues. Trimming removed 8 bases at V and 3 bases at J, with 7 bases between. In DNA form, the CDR3 reads TGTGCCAGCGGGCCGGAAGAGACCCAGTACTTC. Protein sequence: CASGPEETQYF.

The chain couples TRBV19 to TRBJ1-1; tentative D call: TRBD1 (5 bases). Trimming cost V 5 bases and J 5 bases, with 15 bases left between them. Looked up from germline, CDR1 is LNHDA and CDR2 is SQIVND (reference sequence). The CDR3 loop spans 14 amino acids. This chain's CDR3 is CASSPVGGRTEAFF. The CDR3 bases are TGTGCCAGTAGTCCCGTTGGGGGGAGGACTGAAGCTTTCTTT.

V gene TRBV27 combines with J gene TRBJ2-7; 9 bases are shared with TRBD2. The V segment lost 5 bases and the J segment 12 bases; nucleotides outside the gene matches: 17. The CDR3 length is 15 residues. CDR1 is MNHEY, CDR2 SMNVEV, per germline (reference sequence). The chain's CDR3 is CASSDSSAGGGWLYF. In DNA, the CDR3 is TGTGCCAGCAGTGACTCCTCGGCGGGGGGGGGTTGGCTGTACTTC.

The chain combines TRBV28 with TRBJ2-1; 9 bases agree with TRBD2. Per germline, CDR1 MDHEN and CDR2 SYDVKM. The CDR3 extends over 15 amino acids. With V trimmed by 6 bases and J by 5 bases, 8 bases remained unmatched. The CDR3, as DNA: TGTGCCAGCAGCCCACTCGGGACTAGCAACAATGAGCAGTTCTTC. It specifies CASSPLGTSNNEQFF.

The rearrangement links TRBV7-2 to TRBJ1-1; maybe TRBD1 (5 bases). V lost 2 bases and J 6 bases, leaving 16 bases between the germline ends. This CDR3 comprises 15 residues. CDR1 is SGHTA, CDR2 FQGNSA, per germline. CDR3 sequence (DNA): TGTGCCAGCAGCTTAAACCCACTCAGGGTACCTGAAGCTTTCTTT. Its protein product is CASSLNPLRVPEAFF.

J is TRBJ2-7 and V is TRBV9; 9 bases match TRBD2. Germline V gene data show CDR1 as SGDLS and CDR2 as YYNGEE. The CDR3 spans 16 residues. V was clipped by 2 bases and J by 8 bases; unmatched bases: 14. This chain's CDR3 is CASSVDTGTSRNKQYF. The CDR3 DNA reads TGTGCCAGCAGCGTGGATACCGGGACTAGCCGAAACAAGCAGTACTTC.

This chain connects TRBV19 to TRBJ2-2; maybe TRBD1 (6 bases). V shed 8 bases and J shed 2 bases, with 12 bases lying between them. In germline, CDR1 is LNHDA, CDR2 SQIVND (reference sequence). The CDR3 totals 14 residues. The CDR3 reads CASRDTGNTGELFF. As DNA, the CDR3 is TGTGCCAGTCGGGACACAGGAAACACCGGGGAGCTGTTTTTT.